Listed here are 21 T cell receptor beta chains from one sample, sequenced in a study of T cells in narcolepsy. TCRdb's table, derived via immunoSEQ multiplex PCR, lists solely in-frame clones and lacks some. Altogether about 31,000 clones are present, about 77% being singletons, with the ten largest covering approximately 1.1%. Sequencing was performed on CD45RA- memory CD4+ T cells from PBMCs. The receptors were sampled from a human donor with narcolepsy.

In its sample, this clone was seen a few times. CDR3 protein: CASSQESESSYNEQFF. The CDR3 DNA follows: TGCGCCAGCAGCCAAGAGTCGGAGAGCTCCTACAATGAGCAGTTCTTC. The genes are TRBV4-1 and TRBJ2-1; D gene ambiguous. CDR1 and CDR2 (germline): MGHRA, YSYEKL. V was clipped by 0 bases and J by 0 bases, with 9 bases between them. The CDR3 sequence is 16 residues long.

The chain joins TRBV5-1 to TRBJ1-3; no firm D call. CDR1 SGHRS and CDR2 YFSETQ come from the germline V gene. The CDR3 has 15 amino acids. V was trimmed by 0 bases and J by 3 bases, leaving 10 bases between them. The CDR3 sequence is CASSLAAAGGNTIYF. The CDR3 DNA sequence: TGCGCCAGCAGCTTGGCCGCGGCAGGTGGAAACACCATATATTTT.

In its sample, this clone was seen a few times. This chain links TRBV5-1 with TRBJ2-2; D is possibly TRBD2 (5 bases). This CDR3 contains 13 residues. The germline gives CDR1 SGHRS, CDR2 YFSETQ. Trimming took off 4 bases at V and 5 bases at J, with 9 bases between the two ends. The CDR3 DNA follows: TGCGCCAGCAGCCAAACGGGGACCGGGGAGCTGTTTTTT. Its protein product is CASSQTGTGELFF. Full variable domain (missing parts from reference TRBV5-1 and TRBJ2-2): KAGVTQTPRYLIKTRGQQVTLSCSPISGHRSVSWYQQTPGQGLQFLFEYFSETQRNKGNFPGRFSGRQFSNSRSEMNVSTLELGDSALYLCASSQTGTGELFFGEGSRLTVL.

CDR3 sequence: CASSQVNLVNTDTQYF. As DNA, the CDR3 is TGCGCCAGCAGCCAAGTCAACCTAGTGAACACAGATACGCAGTATTTT. V is TRBV4-1 and J is TRBJ2-3; D unclear. This CDR3 spans 16 amino acids. Germline assignment: CDR1 MGHRA and CDR2 YSYEKL. The V gene lost 1 base and the J gene lost 2 bases, with 13 bases spanning the gap.

This clone was seen only a few times. The genes are TRBV10-3 and TRBJ2-3, with TRBD2 matching over 10 bases. CDR3 size: 17 residues. Unmatched junction bases numbered 11, after V lost 0 bases and J lost 8 bases. CDR1 is ENHRY and CDR2 is SYGVKD in the germline V gene. CDR3 sequence reads: CAISESNGLAGGCTQYF. The CDR3 region has the DNA TGTGCCATCAGTGAGTCGAACGGCTTAGCGGGAGGATGTACGCAGTATTTT.

In its sample, this clone is medium-sized. This chain connects TRBV6-1 to TRBJ2-7; no definite D call. The germline CDR1 and CDR2 sequences are MNHNS and SASEGT. V lost 6 bases and J 3 bases, leaving 18 bases between the germline ends. This CDR3 spans 15 amino acids. The CDR3 region is CASSESSRTFYEQYF. CDR3 sequence (DNA): TGTGCCAGCAGCGAAAGCAGCCGCACCTTCTACGAGCAGTACTTC.

The V call is TRBV27, the J call TRBJ2-7; possibly TRBD1 for D (6 bases). This CDR3 comprises 14 residues. Per germline, CDR1 MNHEY and CDR2 SMNVEV (reference sequence). The V end lost 3 bases, the J end lost 5 bases, and 14 bases lay between the germline ends. CDR3 in amino acids: CASSFSQGMNEQYF. Written as DNA, the CDR3 is TGTGCCAGCAGTTTCAGCCAGGGGATGAACGAGCAGTACTTC.

The chain has TRBV5-5 and TRBJ1-2; D remains unclear. Per germline, CDR1 SGHKS and CDR2 YYEKEE (reference sequence). V lost 1 base, J lost 1 base, and 5 bases lay in between. There are 13 residues in the CDR3. The CDR3 DNA sequence: TGTGCCAGCAGCTTGCAGGTTAACTATGGCTACACCTTC. As protein: CASSLQVNYGYTF. Using reference TRBV5-5 and TRBJ1-2 for the parts outside the CDR3, the full variable domain is DAGVTQSPTHLIKTRGQQVTLRCSPISGHKSVSWYQQVLGQGPQFIFQYYEKEERGRGNFPDRFSARQFPNYSSELNVNALLLGDSALYLCASSLQVNYGYTFGSGTRLTVV.

CDR3 coding DNA: TGTGCCATCAGGAGCGACCCCACCTACGAGCAGTACTTC. It yields the protein CAIRSDPTYEQYF. The rearrangement links TRBV10-3 to TRBJ2-7; D gene ambiguous. Trimming took 6 bases from V and 2 from J, leaving 11 bases between them. Per germline, CDR1 ENHRY and CDR2 SYGVKD. The CDR3 contains 13 residues.

The chain is built from TRBV29-1 and TRBJ2-3; D ambiguous. Trimming removed 4 bases from V and 3 bases from J, with 11 bases in between. The CDR3 is 13 residues long. Germline V gene lookup returns CDR1 SQVTM and CDR2 ANQGSEA. The CDR3 loop is CSVAFPFTDTQYF. The CDR3 region has the DNA TGCAGCGTTGCGTTCCCATTTACAGATACGCAGTATTTT.

The gene calls are TRBV18 and TRBJ1-2, with unresolved D. The CDR3 contains 13 residues. Germline V lookup: CDR1 KGHSH, CDR2 LQKENI. Deletions cut 0 bases from V and 5 bases from J, with 7 bases between. CDR3 in DNA: TGTGCCAGCTCACCACCTGTCCTTTATGGCTACACCTTC. It specifies CASSPPVLYGYTF.

The V gene is TRBV6-4, the J gene TRBJ1-2; TRBD1 matches at 8 bases. The germline V gene has CDR1 MRHNA and CDR2 SNTAGT. V lost 0 bases and J lost 2; bases outside the gene matches: 17. The CDR3 runs 20 residues. The CDR3 DNA sequence: TGTGCCAGCAGTGACTCCCCCCGACTGATTGGACAGGGTCGCAACTATGGCTACACCTTC. This translates into CASSDSPRLIGQGRNYGYTF.

V is TRBV9 and J is TRBJ1-2, with 7 bases fitting TRBD1. The CDR3 is 14 amino acids. Germline-derived CDR1 and CDR2 are SGDLS and YYNGEE. V was clipped by 4 bases and J by 8 bases; unmatched bases: 11. The CDR3 sequence: CASSPRTGSRGYTF. The CDR3 bases are TGTGCCAGCAGCCCTCGGACAGGATCTCGAGGCTACACCTTC.

The rearrangement uses TRBV11-3 and TRBJ1-2; the match to TRBD1 covers 7 bases. Germline V lookup: CDR1 SGHNT, CDR2 YENEEA. The length of the CDR3 is 15 residues. V gave up 4 bases and J gave up 6 bases; unmatched junction bases: 11. CDR3 coding DNA: TGTGCCAGCAGCTCGGGGACAGCCTTCACTGATGGCTACACCTTC. It translates to CASSSGTAFTDGYTF.

The rearrangement uses TRBV5-4 and TRBJ2-3, with D unresolved. The germline CDR1 and CDR2 sequences are SGHNT and YYREEE (reference sequence). The CDR3 is 14 amino acids. V was pared by 2 bases and J by 6 bases, with 13 bases between. The CDR3 DNA follows: TGTGCCAGCAGCTTCAAAGGACCCGCCGATACGCAGTATTTT. This encodes CASSFKGPADTQYF.

The sample holds a few counts of this clone. This chain connects TRBV11-2 to TRBJ2-1, with D perhaps matching TRBD2 (7 bases). CDR3 length: 15 amino acids. CDR1 is SGHAT and CDR2 is FQNNGV in the germline V gene. V gave up 1 base and J gave up 7 bases, with 14 bases separating them. This CDR3 is CASSLVGGGPNEQFF. CDR3 in DNA: TGTGCCAGCAGCTTAGTAGGGGGAGGGCCGAATGAGCAGTTCTTC.

This clone was counted a few times. The gene calls are TRBV2 and TRBJ1-4; 7 bases match TRBD1. Unmatched junction bases numbered 5, after V lost 5 bases and J lost 14 bases. CDR1 and CDR2 (germline): SNHLY, FYNNEI. The CDR3 loop spans 11 amino acids. In DNA, the CDR3 is TGTGCCAGCAGTACAGGGGTGATTCTGTTTTTT. Protein product: CASSTGVILFF.

The rearrangement uses TRBV2 and TRBJ2-5; D gene uncertain. Between the trimmed V and J ends, which lost 11 bases and 4 bases, there was a span of 14 bases. CDR3 length: 12 residues. CDR1 SNHLY and CDR2 FYNNEI come from the germline V gene. The DNA of the CDR3 is TGTGCCCCCTCTCCGGAAAGAGAGACCCAGTACTTC. Translating gives CAPSPERETQYF.

The genes are TRBV25-1 and TRBJ1-5; TRBD1 is a possible D gene (5 bases). This CDR3 has 15 residues. From germline, CDR1 is MGHDK and CDR2 SYGVNS. Deletions cut 3 bases from V and 4 bases from J, with 13 bases between. The CDR3 DNA follows: TGTGCCAGCAGTGAGGAGGGGCCGCCGAATCAGCCCCAGCATTTT. As protein: CASSEEGPPNQPQHF.

This chain uses TRBV10-3 with TRBJ1-1; D is possibly TRBD1 (6 bases). Trimming removed 0 bases from V and 1 base from J, with 9 bases in between. Per the germline V gene, CDR1 is ENHRY and CDR2 is SYGVKD. This CDR3 is 15 amino acids long. CDR3 DNA sequence: TGTGCCATCAGTGAGTCCGGGGGCTCGAACACTGAAGCTTTCTTT. It translates to CAISESGGSNTEAFF.

The chain is built from TRBV5-5 and TRBJ1-5; possibly TRBD1 for D (5 bases). Deletions cut 3 bases from V and 2 bases from J, with 21 bases between. This CDR3 spans 18 amino acids. Germline CDR1 is SGHKS and CDR2 is YYEKEE (reference sequence). This CDR3 reads CASSYSEMGRGGNQPQHF. As DNA, the CDR3 is TGTGCCAGCAGCTACTCCGAGATGGGGAGGGGAGGCAATCAGCCCCAGCATTTT.